The 12 T cell receptor beta chains presented below share a single source sample, sequenced in a study of technical replicates of blood from a handful of donors. This table comes from immunoSEQ multiplex PCR, and its TCRdb copy is limited to in-frame clones, with some not included. The table shows 80,000 to 100,000 clones, with roughly 96% occurring only once. Sample: T cells isolated from PBMCs. These receptors all come from a human donor in good health.

The chain recombines TRBV19 with TRBJ1-1, with TRBD1 matching over 10 bases. This CDR3 contains 13 residues. V shed 6 bases, J shed 6 bases, and the junction held 4 bases outside the gene matches. CDR1 is LNHDA and CDR2 is SQIVND in the germline V gene (reference sequence). CDR3 region: CASSRQGAAEAFF. In DNA, the CDR3 is TGTGCCAGTAGCCGACAGGGGGCTGCTGAAGCTTTCTTT.

V is TRBV29-1 and J is TRBJ2-1; TRBD1 matches 7 bases. Trimming at V came to 5 bases and at J to 4 bases, leaving 8 bases not matched to a gene. The CDR3 spans 14 residues. Germline-derived CDR1 and CDR2 are SQVTM and ANQGSEA. CDR3 in amino acids: CSVLGGTAYNEQFF. CDR3 DNA: TGCAGCGTTCTTGGTGGGACAGCATACAATGAGCAGTTCTTC.

This rearrangement joins TRBV6-5 to TRBJ1-1; TRBD1 is a possible D gene (5 bases). The CDR3 totals 16 residues. V dropped 0 bases and J dropped 3 bases, with 14 bases sitting between them. CDR1 MNHEY and CDR2 SVGAGI come from the germline V gene. The CDR3 DNA reads as TGTGCCAGCAGTTACTCGATATCAGGGCAAGACACTGAAGCTTTCTTT. Amino acid sequence: CASSYSISGQDTEAFF.

The rearrangement uses TRBV11-3 and TRBJ2-7; possibly TRBD1 for D (6 bases). Per the germline V gene, CDR1 is SGHNT and CDR2 is YENEEA. With 4 bases removed from V and 1 base from J, the gap between germline ends came to 14 bases. This CDR3 is built from 15 residues. DNA for the CDR3: TGTGCCAGCAGCTCCTGGGACACCGCGTCCTACGAGCAGTACTTC. Translation gives CASSSWDTASYEQYF.

This rearrangement joins TRBV10-3 to TRBJ2-2, with D possibly TRBD2 on 6 matching bases. Trimming shortened V by 6 bases and J by 7 bases, and 12 bases separated the two germline ends. Germline loops: CDR1 ENHRY, CDR2 SYGVKD. CDR3 size: 13 residues. The CDR3 DNA sequence: TGTGCCATCAGGGGGACTTCGGGCGGGGAGCTGTTTTTT. Protein: CAIRGTSGGELFF.

The chain recombines TRBV9 with TRBJ2-1; possible D gene TRBD1, 5 bases. From germline, CDR1 is SGDLS and CDR2 YYNGEE. CDR3 size: 16 residues. Trimming pared 3 bases from V and 8 bases from J, leaving 21 bases between. This CDR3 reads CASSAAVTAPADEQFF. In nucleotides, the CDR3 is TGTGCCAGCAGCGCGGCCGTGACAGCCCCGGCGGATGAGCAGTTCTTC.

This sequence joins TRBV18 and TRBJ1-1; D gene ambiguous. Germline V gives CDR1 KGHSH, CDR2 LQKENI. The CDR3 spans 14 residues. Trimming took off 0 bases at V and 7 bases at J, with 12 bases between the two ends. In nucleotides, the CDR3 is TGTGCCAGCTCACCACCCGTAGTTGGGAGTGAAGCTTTCTTT. Its protein is CASSPPVVGSEAFF.

The CDR3 region is CASSVSSGVSYNEQFF. The CDR3 nucleotides read TGTGCCAGCAGCGTATCTAGCGGGGTGTCCTACAATGAGCAGTTCTTC. The chain recombines TRBV9 with TRBJ2-1; 9 bases agree with TRBD2. J lost 1 base, V lost 1 base, and 3 bases had no gene match. Germline CDR1 SGDLS, CDR2 YYNGEE. The CDR3 totals 16 residues.

The V call is TRBV19, the J call TRBJ2-1; TRBD2 aligns across 7 bases. Germline trimming cut 4 bases from V and 3 bases from J; bases unmatched to any gene: 6. CDR1 and CDR2 (germline): LNHDA, SQIVND (reference sequence). This CDR3 is built from 15 residues. The CDR3 here is CASSTVAGHYNEQFF. The CDR3 DNA reads TGTGCCAGTAGTACTGTAGCGGGCCACTACAATGAGCAGTTCTTC.

As for this clone: Relative to the germline gene, one junction end is altered; a read error may explain this. The chain has TRBV9 and TRBJ2-5, with D unclear. The CDR3 has 11 residues. In germline, CDR1 is SGDLS, CDR2 YYNGEE. The CDR3 region has the DNA TGCGCCTCTGGCCAGCAAGAGACCCAGTACTTC. Translated, it gives CASGQQETQYF.

The V call is TRBV7-3, the J call TRBJ1-4; D not certain. The CDR3 extends over 16 amino acids. The germline V gene has CDR1 SGHTA and CDR2 FQGTGA. Trimming left V 0 bases short and J 6 bases short, with 14 bases between. The DNA for the CDR3 is TGTGCCAGCAGCTTAACGGCGAGGTTGAGGCATGAAAAACTGTTTTTT. It is translated as CASSLTARLRHEKLFF.

The CDR3 DNA sequence: TGTGCCAGCAGTTTATCACGGTTCACTAACTATGGCTACACCTTC. Translation: CASSLSRFTNYGYTF. V is TRBV28 and J is TRBJ1-2; the D is unclear. The CDR3 is made up of 15 amino acids. The germline V gene has CDR1 MDHEN and CDR2 SYDVKM. V was pared by 1 base and J by 0 bases, with 9 bases between.